The 13 T cell receptor beta chains reported below all come from one sample, sequenced in a study of radiation and T cells in renal cell carcinoma. Profiled with immunoSEQ multiplex PCR; TCRdb holds only in-frame clones, not every one. Here the sample spans about 170,000 clones, roughly 90% being singletons. Sample time point: blood 4 weeks post-SBRT, at nephrectomy. Treatment described: 15 Gy SBRT to primary tumor, nephrectomy 4 weeks later. Here the sequenced sample was blood, taken from a patient whose treatment included radiotherapy and nephrectomy. Receptor source: a woman between 50 and 59 years old with renal cell carcinoma.

This rearrangement joins TRBV19 to TRBJ2-7, with D perhaps given as TRBD1 or TRBD2 (6 bases each). The CDR3 runs 15 residues. CDR1 LNHDA and CDR2 SQIVND come from the germline V gene (reference sequence). The ends were cut back, 5 bases at V and 0 bases at J, with 14 bases in the middle. The DNA for the CDR3 is TGTGCCAGTAGTGCCCGAGGGGGGAGCTCCTACGAGCAGTACTTC. Its translation is CASSARGGSSYEQYF.

The V gene is TRBV10-3, the J gene TRBJ2-5; TRBD1 agrees at 7 bases. The closer fit of TRBJ2-7 to the DNA end suggests the J call may be wrong. This CDR3 is built from 13 residues. Germline loops: CDR1 ENHRY, CDR2 SYGVKD. CDR3 protein: CAISEGTDYEQYF. CDR3 in DNA: TGTGCCATCAGTGAGGGGACAGATTACGAGCAGTACTTC.

The chain uses TRBV28 and TRBJ1-1, with a possible D match to TRBD1 (5 bases). The CDR3 loop spans 12 amino acids. V was trimmed by 6 bases and J by 4 bases, leaving 9 bases between them. The germline V gene has CDR1 MDHEN and CDR2 SYDVKM. The CDR3: CASRGGGTEAFF. Here the CDR3 DNA reads TGTGCCAGCAGGGGCGGGGGCACTGAAGCTTTCTTT.

This clone was observed a handful of times. The chain employs TRBV4-2 and TRBJ2-5; the D gene is possibly TRBD2 (6 bases). The germline gives CDR1 LGHNA, CDR2 YNFKEQ. This CDR3 contains 14 residues. V shed 0 bases and J shed 4 bases, with 9 bases lying between them. The CDR3 nucleotides read TGTGCCAGCAGCCAAGAGGAGGGGAGAGAGACCCAGTACTTC. It encodes CASSQEEGRETQYF.

This chain joins TRBV19 and TRBJ1-4; no reliable D call. The V gene's germline CDR1 is LNHDA and CDR2 SQIVND (reference sequence). The length of the CDR3 is 14 residues. Between the trimmed V and J ends, which lost 6 bases and 7 bases, there was a span of 15 bases. DNA for the CDR3: TGTGCCAGTAGCGACGGCCTCGGGTTTGAAAAACTGTTTTTT. As protein: CASSDGLGFEKLFF.

The chain uses TRBV27 and TRBJ2-1; TRBD2 matches 14 bases. The CDR3 length is 17 residues. V lost 6 bases, J lost 7 bases, and 11 bases stayed unmatched. Germline assignment: CDR1 MNHEY and CDR2 SMNVEV (reference sequence). The CDR3 DNA follows: TGTGCCAGCAGGAATGGGGGACTAGCGGGAGCCAGGAATGAGCAGTTCTTC. The encoded protein is CASRNGGLAGARNEQFF.

This clone was recorded only once. This rearrangement joins TRBV5-4 to TRBJ1-3; D unclear. Trimming shortened V by 4 bases and J by 0 bases, and 11 bases separated the two germline ends. The CDR3 has 15 residues. Germline-derived CDR1 and CDR2 are SGHNT and YYREEE (reference sequence). CDR3 nucleotides: TGTGCCAGCAGCCCGGACCCGTACTCTGGAAACACCATATATTTT. Its translation is CASSPDPYSGNTIYF.

The chain has TRBV4-3 and TRBJ1-1; 7 bases are shared with TRBD1. With 0 bases clipped from V and 4 bases from J, the junction kept 8 bases outside the gene matches. This CDR3 spans 16 amino acids. The germline V gene encodes CDR1 LGHNA and CDR2 YSLEER. CDR3 protein: CASSQEIGGSGTEAFF. The CDR3 DNA follows: TGCGCCAGCAGCCAAGAGATAGGGGGCTCAGGCACTGAAGCTTTCTTT.

The chain uses TRBV18 and TRBJ2-7; weak D call: TRBD2 (5 bases). The length of the CDR3 is 13 residues. CDR1 and CDR2 from the germline V gene are KGHSH and LQKENI. The V gene lost 2 bases and the J gene lost 3 bases, with 8 bases spanning the gap. This chain's CDR3 is CASSPEGNYEQYF. CDR3 sequence (DNA): TGTGCCAGCTCACCAGAGGGAAACTACGAGCAGTACTTC.

The chain links TRBV2 to TRBJ1-2; 10 bases are a match to TRBD1. V dropped 7 bases and J dropped 8; count of bases not matched to a gene: 7. The germline V gene has CDR1 SNHLY and CDR2 FYNNEI. This CDR3 has 13 residues. The CDR3 spells CASNVDRGRGYTF. CDR3 in DNA: TGTGCCAGCAACGTTGACAGGGGGCGAGGCTACACCTTC.

The J gene is TRBJ2-7, the V gene TRBV4-3; no reliable D call. This CDR3 contains 13 residues. Germline V gene sequence: CDR1 LGHNA, CDR2 YSLEER. V gave up 0 bases and J gave up 0 bases, with 3 bases separating them. DNA of the CDR3: TGCGCCAGCAGCCAAGACGGCTCCTACGAGCAGTACTTC. This encodes CASSQDGSYEQYF.

This chain's CDR3 is CASSQGQGSGYTF. The CDR3 DNA sequence: TGTGCCAGCAGCCAGGGACAGGGAAGTGGCTACACCTTC. The rearrangement uses TRBV5-5 and TRBJ1-2; the match to TRBD1 covers 9 bases. In germline, CDR1 is SGHKS, CDR2 YYEKEE (reference sequence). This CDR3 region has 13 residues. J was trimmed by 7 bases and V by 4 bases; bases with no gene match: 5.

The rearrangement links TRBV5-5 to TRBJ2-1, with a tentative D call TRBD2 (6 bases). V lost 4 bases and J 9 bases, leaving 29 bases between the germline ends. The CDR3 covers 18 residues. Germline V lookup: CDR1 SGHKS, CDR2 YYEKEE (reference sequence). The CDR3 loop is CASSARDFGLYLRAEQFF. The DNA for the CDR3 is TGTGCCAGCAGCGCTAGGGACTTCGGTCTTTATCTAAGGGCTGAGCAGTTCTTC.